This is a list of T cell receptor beta chains from one sample in a study of OX40 agonist ivuxolimab in advanced cancers. Some clones are missing from TCRdb's copy, which holds only in-frame ones; the method was immunoSEQ multiplex PCR. Of tens of thousands of clones detected, around 88% appear once; the ten largest clones hold 20% to 25%. This sample comprised CD4+ or CD8+ T cells sorted from blood, obtained in a trial of the OX40 agonist ivuxolimab. These receptors all come from an adult with an advanced solid tumor such as melanoma, head and neck, liver or kidney cancer. The CDR3 runs from the conserved cysteine through the conserved F or W. Each record gives: clone size, CDR3 length, J gene, D gene, V gene, CDR3 DNA, CDR3 protein. A D gene is named only where the DNA matches it firmly. Size is stated for part of the rows, as once, few or many counts, or as a class when the clone is expanded.

- | 17 | TRBJ2-3 | - | TRBV5-1 | TGCGCCAGCAGCTTGTCAGAAGCGGGCGGATACACAGATACGCAGTATTTT | CASSLSEAGGYTDTQYF
- | 14 | TRBJ2-1 | TRBD2 | TRBV6-4 | TGTGCCAGCAGCATAACTAGCGAATACAATGAGCAGTTCTTC | CASSITSEYNEQFF
- | 15 | TRBJ2-7 | TRBD2 | TRBV4-1 | TGCGCCAGCAGCCTGGGGACTAGCGGAACCTACGAGCAGTACTTC | CASSLGTSGTYEQYF
- | 14 | TRBJ2-3 | TRBD2 | TRBV30 | TGTGCCTCCACTAGCGGGACTAGCACAGATACGCAGTATTTT | CASTSGTSTDTQYF
- | 15 | TRBJ2-5 | TRBD1 | TRBV13 | TGTGCCAGCAGCCCAAGACAGGGGGCGGAGGAGACCCAGTACTTC | CASSPRQGAEETQYF
- | 16 | TRBJ2-7 | - | TRBV5-1 | TGCGCCAGCAGCTTGGCCTCGGGTGGTAGCACGTCGGGGCAGTACTTC | CASSLASGGSTSGQYF
- | 14 | TRBJ2-2 | TRBD2 | TRBV28 | TGTGCCAGCAGTTTCCTAGCGGGTACCGGGGAGCTGTTTTTT | CASSFLAGTGELFF
- | 15 | TRBJ2-7 | - | TRBV27 | TGTGCCAGCAGTTTATCGCTAGGGGTCCCCTACGAGCAGTACTTC | CASSLSLGVPYEQYF
- | 14 | TRBJ1-1 | TRBD1 | TRBV27 | TGTGCCAGCAGTTTAATGACAGGGTCGAATGAAGCTTTCTTT | CASSLMTGSNEAFF
- | 16 | TRBJ2-7 | - | TRBV5-1 | TGCGCCAGCAGCTTGGCCCCGGGGGTAGTTACCTACGAGCAGTACTTC | CASSLAPGVVTYEQYF
- | 15 | TRBJ1-4 | TRBD1 | TRBV2 | TGTGCCAGCAGAGATACAGGGGGCGTCGGGGAAAAACTGTTTTTT | CASRDTGGVGEKLFF
- | 15 | TRBJ2-2 | TRBD2 | TRBV30 | TGTGCCTCAGGACTAGCGGGCCTGAACACCGGGGAGCTGTTTTTT | CASGLAGLNTGELFF
- | 17 | TRBJ1-2 | - | TRBV7-8 | TGTGCCAGCGGAACGCGCGGCCCCGAACGAATTAACTATGGCTACACCTTC | CASGTRGPERINYGYTF
- | 15 | TRBJ2-1 | - | TRBV11-2 | TGTGCCAGCAGCCCCGCGGCAGGGGCGCAAGGCGAGCAGTTCTTC | CASSPAAGAQGEQFF
- | 14 | TRBJ2-7 | TRBD2 | TRBV27 | TGTGCCAGCAGTTTACTAGCGGGGTACTACGAGCAGTACTTC | CASSLLAGYYEQYF
- | 16 | TRBJ1-1 | - | TRBV11-2 | TGTGCCAGCAGACTATCCCCGACAGGCCCCGACACTGAAGCTTTCTTT | CASRLSPTGPDTEAFF
- | 14 | TRBJ2-5 | TRBD2 | TRBV7-9 | TGTGCCAGCAGCTTAGCGGGAGGGCAAGAGACCCAGTACTTC | CASSLAGGQETQYF
once | 13 | TRBJ1-2 | - | TRBV27 | TGTGCCAGCAGTTTTATTGGGTCGGATGGCTACACCTTC | CASSFIGSDGYTF
- | 16 | TRBJ2-3 | - | TRBV5-8 | TGTGCCAGCAGCTTGTTCCAGGGAGTCTTCACAGATACGCAGTATTTT | CASSLFQGVFTDTQYF
- | 14 | TRBJ1-1 | - | TRBV6-5 | TGTGCCAGCAGTTTAGGGGAGGGGCTCACTGAAGCTTTCTTT | CASSLGEGLTEAFF
- | 13 | TRBJ1-5 | - | TRBV7-3 | TGTGCCAGCAGCCTCCGACGGGCGCGACCCCAGCATTTT | CASSLRRARPQHF
- | 13 | TRBJ2-5 | TRBD1 | TRBV29-1 | TGCAGCGGTACGGGACAGGGGGGCGAGACCCAGTACTTC | CSGTGQGGETQYF
once | 12 | TRBJ2-7 | - | TRBV2 | TGTGCCAGCAGTGGTGGGGCGGGGGAGCAGTACTTC | CASSGGAGEQYF
- | 17 | TRBJ2-7 | - | TRBV11-2 | TGTGCCAGCAGCTTAGGTTCTGGGGGCCTTAGATCCTACGAGCAGTACTTC | CASSLGSGGLRSYEQYF
- | 12 | TRBJ2-7 | - | TRBV28 | TGTGCCAGCAGTTTAAGGGCCTACGAGCAGTACTTC | CASSLRAYEQYF
once | 15 | TRBJ2-7 | TRBD2 | TRBV28 | TGTGCCAGCAGTCTAGCGGGAGATGGACCTGGCGAGCAGTACTTC | CASSLAGDGPGEQYF
- | 13 | TRBJ1-1 | - | TRBV7-9 | TGTGCCAGCAGCTTAGCCCCAAACACTGAAGCTTTCTTT | CASSLAPNTEAFF
- | 13 | TRBJ2-2 | - | TRBV14 | TGTGCCAGCAGCCAAAGTTTCGCCGGGGAGCTGTTTTTT | CASSQSFAGELFF
- | 18 | TRBJ2-3 | TRBD2 | TRBV5-1 | TGCGCCAGCAGCTTGGCGCTAGCGGGAGCCACCGGCACAGATACGCAGTATTTT | CASSLALAGATGTDTQYF
- | 15 | TRBJ1-1 | - | TRBV7-8 | TGTGCCAGCAGCTTGATGGCGGCAGGCAGCACTGAAGCTTTCTTT | CASSLMAAGSTEAFF